This T cell receptor (beta chain) comes out of a study of T cells in Graves' hyperthyroidism and ophthalmopathy. Authors of the study amplified TCR beta CDR3 regions from RNA transcripts. The TCR CDR3 first-round RT-PCR relied on the HTBI primer set. A single record per CDR3 protein comes from TCRdb applying MiXCR to the multiplex PCR reads. The table shows about 380,000 distinct CDR3 sequences, with around 18% occurring only once. Sequenced material: blood. The TCR originated in a man between 18 and 35 years old with Graves' ophthalmopathy.

This CDR3 is CASSWTGRNQPQHF. In DNA, the CDR3 is TGTGCCAGCAGTTGGACAGGGAGGAATCAGCCCCAGCATTTT. The V call is TRBV6-2 or TRBV6-3, the J call TRBJ1-5; TRBD1 agrees at 8 bases. The germline V gene has CDR1 MNHEY and CDR2 SVGEGT. V trimming: 4 bases; J trimming: 4 bases; junction bases outside the gene matches: 3. The CDR3 covers 14 residues.